These T cell receptor beta chains were read from a single sample in a study of T cells in Graves' hyperthyroidism and ophthalmopathy. TCRdb recomputed calls from the multiplex PCR reads with MiXCR, one row per CDR3 protein. Among about 260,000 distinct CDR3 sequences listed, 25% to 30% were seen once. Input material: blood. The receptors derive from a man in his forties or fifties with Graves' hyperthyroidism that later progressed to Graves' ophthalmopathy. Both conserved end residues are part of each CDR3. The D gene is left open where the match is weak. Size is stated for part of the rows, as once, few or many counts, or as a class when the clone is expanded.

v_call: TRBV7-2; clone_size: many; d_call: .; j_call: TRBJ1-5; cdr3_nt: TGTGCCAGCAGCTCCGAGGAGACCAGCAATCAGCCCCAGCATTTT; cdr3_aa: CASSSEETSNQPQHF
v_call: TRBV28; clone_size: .; d_call: .; j_call: TRBJ1-2; cdr3_nt: TGTGCCAGCAGTTCCACGGACAGCCCCCTTGGCTACACCTTC; cdr3_aa: CASSSTDSPLGYTF
v_call: TRBV6-1; clone_size: few; d_call: TRBD1; j_call: TRBJ2-7; cdr3_nt: TGTGCCAGCAGTGAACCGGGACAGCTATCCTACGAGCAGTACTTC; cdr3_aa: CASSEPGQLSYEQYF
v_call: TRBV3-1; clone_size: many; d_call: .; j_call: TRBJ2-4; cdr3_nt: TGTGCCAGCAGCCAAGGGAGGGGTCGGATTTTTACGGCCAAAAACATTCAGTACTTC; cdr3_aa: CASSQGRGRIFTAKNIQYF
v_call: TRBV5-1; clone_size: many; d_call: .; j_call: TRBJ2-3; cdr3_nt: TGCGCCAGCAGAGGGGGTAGCACAGATACGCAGTATTTT; cdr3_aa: CASRGGSTDTQYF
v_call: TRBV6-1; clone_size: .; d_call: .; j_call: TRBJ2-7; cdr3_nt: TGTGCCAGCAGTGAACTGGACGGAGCCTACGAGCAGTACTTC; cdr3_aa: CASSELDGAYEQYF
v_call: TRBV12-5; clone_size: many; d_call: .; j_call: TRBJ1-6; cdr3_nt: TGTGCTAGTGGACTAAGGACAATCTCCTATAATTCACCCCTCCACTTT; cdr3_aa: CASGLRTISYNSPLHF
v_call: TRBV24-1; clone_size: many; d_call: .; j_call: TRBJ1-2; cdr3_nt: TGTGCCACCAGTGGGACAGCTAACTATGGCTACACCTTC; cdr3_aa: CATSGTANYGYTF
v_call: TRBV10-3; clone_size: many; d_call: TRBD1; j_call: TRBJ1-2; cdr3_nt: TGTGCCATCAGTCCTCAGGGGGGCAGGGTGTATGGCTACACCTTC; cdr3_aa: CAISPQGGRVYGYTF
v_call: TRBV3-1; clone_size: many; d_call: .; j_call: TRBJ2-1; cdr3_nt: TGTGCCAGCAGCCAAGAATTCCTAGCGAGGTACAATGAGCAGTTCTTC; cdr3_aa: CASSQEFLARYNEQFF
v_call: TRBV6-5; clone_size: many; d_call: TRBD2; j_call: TRBJ2-6; cdr3_nt: TGTGCCAGCGGGAGGGCCACGCACTCTGGGGCCAACGTCCTGACTTTC; cdr3_aa: CASGRATHSGANVLTF
v_call: TRBV4-1; clone_size: many; d_call: TRBD2; j_call: TRBJ2-7; cdr3_nt: TGCGCCAGCAGCCAAAAAGCGGGAGACTACGAGCAGTACTTC; cdr3_aa: CASSQKAGDYEQYF
v_call: TRBV18; clone_size: many; d_call: TRBD1; j_call: TRBJ1-1; cdr3_nt: TGTGCCAGCTCACCATCGGGGACAGTGAACACTGAAGCTTTCTTT; cdr3_aa: CASSPSGTVNTEAFF
v_call: TRBV7-9; clone_size: .; d_call: .; j_call: TRBJ1-5; cdr3_nt: TGTGCCAGCAGCTTATGGGGGGATCAGCCCCAGCATTTT; cdr3_aa: CASSLWGDQPQHF
v_call: TRBV7-2; clone_size: many; d_call: .; j_call: TRBJ2-4; cdr3_nt: TGTGCCAGCAGCTTACCCACAGGGCGAGGGGCCAAAAACATTCAGTACTTC; cdr3_aa: CASSLPTGRGAKNIQYF
v_call: TRBV12-3/TRBV12-4; clone_size: .; d_call: TRBD2; j_call: TRBJ2-2; cdr3_nt: TGTGCCAGCAGTTACTCTACTAGCGGGGTTGCCGGGGAGCTGTTTTTT; cdr3_aa: CASSYSTSGVAGELFF
v_call: TRBV5-6; clone_size: .; d_call: .; j_call: TRBJ1-5; cdr3_nt: TGTGCCAGCAGCTTGTCTTGGGGGAACAGGGGCAATCAGCCCCAGCATTTT; cdr3_aa: CASSLSWGNRGNQPQHF
v_call: TRBV28; clone_size: many; d_call: TRBD1; j_call: TRBJ1-2; cdr3_nt: TGTGCCAGCAGTGCGGGACAGTTCGGCTACACCTTC; cdr3_aa: CASSAGQFGYTF
v_call: TRBV5-1; clone_size: many; d_call: .; j_call: TRBJ1-1; cdr3_nt: TGCGCCAGCACCACAGGGCTTTCCTCGTTCTCTGAAGCTTTCTTT; cdr3_aa: CASTTGLSSFSEAFF
v_call: TRBV11-2; clone_size: .; d_call: TRBD1; j_call: TRBJ1-5; cdr3_nt: TGTGCCAGCAGCTACCGGACAGGAGGAGTAAGGAGCAATCAGCCCCAGCATTTT; cdr3_aa: CASSYRTGGVRSNQPQHF
v_call: TRBV20-1; clone_size: many; d_call: .; j_call: TRBJ2-5; cdr3_nt: TGCAGTGCCACGCCAACAGGGTATCTTCCCGAGACCCAGTACTTC; cdr3_aa: CSATPTGYLPETQYF
v_call: TRBV27; clone_size: many; d_call: .; j_call: TRBJ2-5; cdr3_nt: TGTGCCAGCAGGCCGAGCGGGCACGTGGAGACCCAGTACTTC; cdr3_aa: CASRPSGHVETQYF
v_call: TRBV19; clone_size: .; d_call: TRBD2; j_call: TRBJ2-7; cdr3_nt: TGTGCCAGTAGTGTCGGACTAGCGGGAGAATACGAGCAGTACTTC; cdr3_aa: CASSVGLAGEYEQYF
v_call: TRBV9; clone_size: many; d_call: TRBD1; j_call: TRBJ1-3; cdr3_nt: TGTGCCAGCAGCGCGACGACAGGGTACGGAGGAAACACCATATATTTT; cdr3_aa: CASSATTGYGGNTIYF
v_call: TRBV2; clone_size: many; d_call: .; j_call: TRBJ1-1; cdr3_nt: TGTGCCAGCAGTGAAAATTGGGGGGAAGCTTTCTTT; cdr3_aa: CASSENWGEAFF
v_call: TRBV20-1; clone_size: many; d_call: .; j_call: TRBJ1-2; cdr3_nt: TGCAGTGCTAGAGATGAAGGGGTCGACTATGGCTACACCTTC; cdr3_aa: CSARDEGVDYGYTF
v_call: TRBV29-1; clone_size: .; d_call: .; j_call: TRBJ1-4; cdr3_nt: TGCAGCGCCTCCGGCGAAAAACTGTTTTTT; cdr3_aa: CSASGEKLFF
v_call: TRBV6-2/TRBV6-3; clone_size: .; d_call: .; j_call: TRBJ2-2; cdr3_nt: TGTGCCAGCGTATCATACGGGAGTGTCGGGGAGCTGTTTTTT; cdr3_aa: CASVSYGSVGELFF
v_call: TRBV24-1; clone_size: many; d_call: .; j_call: TRBJ1-2; cdr3_nt: TGTGCCACCAGTGATGAGAGGACAGAAACCTATGGCTACACCTTC; cdr3_aa: CATSDERTETYGYTF
v_call: TRBV29-1; clone_size: many; d_call: .; j_call: TRBJ2-7; cdr3_nt: TGCAGCGTTAAGGGGTGGGCGGGGTACGAGCAGTACTTC; cdr3_aa: CSVKGWAGYEQYF
v_call: TRBV4-1; clone_size: few; d_call: .; j_call: TRBJ1-2; cdr3_nt: TGCGCCAGCAGTTGGACAGTCGAGTATGGCTACACCTTC; cdr3_aa: CASSWTVEYGYTF
v_call: TRBV20-1; clone_size: many; d_call: TRBD1; j_call: TRBJ1-1; cdr3_nt: TGCAGTGCTAGAAAGGGACAGGGGATTGGCGCTGAAGCTTTCTTT; cdr3_aa: CSARKGQGIGAEAFF
v_call: TRBV20-1; clone_size: few; d_call: TRBD1; j_call: TRBJ1-1; cdr3_nt: TGCAGTGCCCCTTTGACAGGGGGCTACACTGAAGCTTTCTTT; cdr3_aa: CSAPLTGGYTEAFF
v_call: TRBV12-3/TRBV12-4; clone_size: many; d_call: .; j_call: TRBJ1-5; cdr3_nt: TGTGCCAGCAGTTTTTCCGCATCACAGCCCCAGCATTTT; cdr3_aa: CASSFSASQPQHF
v_call: TRBV6-5; clone_size: many; d_call: .; j_call: TRBJ1-2; cdr3_nt: TGTGCCAGCAGCGGGCACGGGGGGGACTATGGCTACACCTTC; cdr3_aa: CASSGHGGDYGYTF
v_call: TRBV6-1; clone_size: .; d_call: .; j_call: TRBJ1-6; cdr3_nt: TGTGCCAGCACCCAGGTCTGGAGCAATTCACCCCTCCACTTT; cdr3_aa: CASTQVWSNSPLHF
v_call: TRBV24-1; clone_size: many; d_call: TRBD1; j_call: TRBJ1-1; cdr3_nt: TGTGCCATCTCGACAGGGATTGACACTGAAGCTTTCTTT; cdr3_aa: CAISTGIDTEAFF
v_call: TRBV6-1; clone_size: many; d_call: .; j_call: TRBJ1-1; cdr3_nt: TGTGCCAGCAGTGCGTACACTGAAGCTTTCTTT; cdr3_aa: CASSAYTEAFF
v_call: TRBV25-1; clone_size: many; d_call: .; j_call: TRBJ1-1; cdr3_nt: TGTGCCAGCAGAGAGGGGGGCACTGAAGCTTTCTTT; cdr3_aa: CASREGGTEAFF
v_call: TRBV6-2/TRBV6-3; clone_size: many; d_call: TRBD1; j_call: TRBJ2-2; cdr3_nt: TGTGCCAGCCGTACAGGGACAGACACCGGGGAGCTGTTTTTT; cdr3_aa: CASRTGTDTGELFF
v_call: TRBV18; clone_size: many; d_call: .; j_call: TRBJ1-5; cdr3_nt: TGTGCCAGCTCAGCGCTAAAGGATCAGCCCCAGCATTTT; cdr3_aa: CASSALKDQPQHF
v_call: TRBV6-5; clone_size: many; d_call: TRBD2; j_call: TRBJ2-5; cdr3_nt: TGTGCCAGCAGTTTAGCCCGGGGGGTTGTATGGACCCAGTACTTC; cdr3_aa: CASSLARGVVWTQYF
v_call: TRBV4-1; clone_size: many; d_call: .; j_call: TRBJ1-3; cdr3_nt: TGCGCCAGCAGCCAAGCCCCTGGGTCCCGTGGACAATCTGGAAACACCATATATTTT; cdr3_aa: CASSQAPGSRGQSGNTIYF
v_call: TRBV12-3/TRBV12-4; clone_size: many; d_call: .; j_call: TRBJ1-1; cdr3_nt: TGTGCCAGCAGTTTAGCAGACGGCCCGAGGGGAGCTTTCTTT; cdr3_aa: CASSLADGPRGAFF
v_call: TRBV5-1; clone_size: many; d_call: .; j_call: TRBJ2-5; cdr3_nt: TGCGCCAGCAGCTTGGACCTACTAGCGGCCAGACAGGGGACCCAGTACTTC; cdr3_aa: CASSLDLLAARQGTQYF
v_call: TRBV28; clone_size: .; d_call: .; j_call: TRBJ1-2; cdr3_nt: TGTGCCAGCAGGTTTCGGAGATATGGCTACACCTTC; cdr3_aa: CASRFRRYGYTF
v_call: TRBV6-5; clone_size: .; d_call: .; j_call: TRBJ1-2; cdr3_nt: TGTGCCAGCAGTTACGACAGGAAGCACTATGGCTACACCTTC; cdr3_aa: CASSYDRKHYGYTF
v_call: TRBV2; clone_size: many; d_call: .; j_call: TRBJ1-2; cdr3_nt: TGTGCCAGCAGTGACCGACAGCGGGATGGCTACACCTTC; cdr3_aa: CASSDRQRDGYTF